The 23 T cell receptor beta chains given below trace back to one sample, sequenced in a study of tumor-infiltrating lymphocytes in primary liver carcinoma. A primer in the constant region served to generate TCR beta cDNA from 450 to 650 ng of total RNA. Three nested multiplex PCR rounds, a slightly modified ARM-PCR, produced the libraries for TCR beta. The first two PCR rounds, around 10 cycles each, used TRBV1-TRBV30 forward primers and a C-beta reverse primer. TCRdb reprocessed the multiplex PCR reads with MiXCR, giving one entry per CDR3 protein. The repertoire holds 250,000 to 350,000 distinct CDR3 sequences, about 50% seen once, with about a sixth in the top ten. RNA was extracted from whole blood without cell sorting, alongside germline DNA. Sequencing input: peripheral blood. All receptors derive from a woman between 25 and 40 years old with primary liver carcinoma and hepatitis B virus infection.

The chain carries TRBV5-1 and TRBJ2-1; TRBD2 aligns across 8 bases. Germline trimming cut 8 bases from V and 3 bases from J; bases unmatched to any gene: 13. The CDR3 runs to 16 residues. The germline V gene encodes CDR1 SGHRS and CDR2 YFSETQ. In DNA, the CDR3 is TGCGCCAGTAGCGGAGGACCCGGGACTAGCTACAATGAGCAGTTCTTC. Its protein is CASSGGPGTSYNEQFF.

This clonotype was observed once. At one end, the junction sequence differs from germline, possibly due to a read error. The chain recombines TRBV6-5 with TRBJ2-2, with TRBD1 matching over 8 bases. Germline V gene data show CDR1 as MNHEY and CDR2 as SVGAGI. CDR3 size: 15 residues. For the CDR3, the DNA is TGTGCCAGCAGGGCCCAGGGGGCAGTTCCCGGGGAGCTGGTTTTT. It encodes CASRAQGAVPGELVF.

The rearrangement links TRBV5-1 to TRBJ2-1; 9 nucleotides line up with TRBD2. Germline V gene data show CDR1 as SGHRS and CDR2 as YFSETQ. This CDR3 comprises 16 residues. Trimming cost V 3 bases and J 10 bases; bases outside gene matches: 14. Here the CDR3 reads CASSSQAGGTLSEQFF. As DNA, the CDR3 is TGCGCCAGCAGCTCCCAAGCGGGAGGCACCCTATCCGAGCAGTTCTTC.

This clonotype turned up a few times. A much larger clone sits a single nucleotide away, making a read error possible. The conserved phenylalanine or tryptophan is not found at the CDR3 terminus, so this likely reflects a read error. The chain employs TRBV6-1 and TRBJ1-2; D uncertain. Trimming took off 7 bases at V and 5 bases at J, with 11 bases between the two ends. CDR3 size: 12 residues. From germline, CDR1 is MNHNS and CDR2 SASEGT. The CDR3 region is CASTDRVYGYTS. The CDR3 region has the DNA TGTGCCAGCACCGATAGGGTGTATGGCTACACCTCC.

In its sample, this clonotype was seen many times. This rearrangement joins TRBV11-2 to TRBJ2-3; tentatively, D is TRBD2 (6 bases). CDR1 and CDR2 from the germline V gene are SGHAT and FQNNGV. V lost 2 bases and J lost 1, with 16 bases in between. The CDR3 is 17 amino acids. This CDR3 is CASSLLGGMRRTDTQYF. CDR3 nucleotides: TGTGCCAGCAGCTTATTGGGCGGGATGAGACGCACAGATACGCAGTATTTT.

As regards this clonotype: Since a much larger clone is just one base distant, this may be a read error. The chain couples TRBV6-5 to TRBJ1-2, with 10 positions matching TRBD1. Losses at the gene ends were 6 bases for V and 8 bases for J; bases not matched to a gene: 9. The CDR3 runs to 14 residues. CDR1 MNHEY and CDR2 SVGAGI come from the germline V gene. CDR3 region: CASRPMDRGAGYTF. In nucleotides, the CDR3 is TGTGCCAGCAGACCGATGGACAGGGGGGCGGGCTACACCTTC.

This clonotype was picked up one time. V gene TRBV11-2 combines with J gene TRBJ2-2, with D possibly called TRBD1 or TRBD2 (8 bases each). The V gene's germline CDR1 is SGHAT and CDR2 FQNNGV. This CDR3 has 17 amino acids. V was pared by 6 bases and J by 3 bases, with 20 bases between. The CDR3 loop is CASSRGGRGLYTGELFF. In DNA, the CDR3 is TGTGCCAGCAGTCGGGGGGGCAGGGGGCTGTACACCGGGGAGCTGTTTTTT.

V and J are TRBV12-3 or TRBV12-4 and TRBJ2-7; a possible D gene is TRBD1 (6 bases). Trimming removed 4 bases at V and 4 bases at J, with 17 bases between. There are 15 residues in the CDR3. The CDR3 sequence: CASSWDITRIYEQYF. The CDR3 DNA reads as TGTGCCAGCAGTTGGGACATCACACGAATTTACGAGCAGTACTTC.

As regards this clonotype: One end of the junction varies from germline; a read error may be responsible. The chain uses TRBV4-1 and TRBJ1-1; 7 bases align to TRBD1. CDR3 size: 18 residues. Germline assignment: CDR1 MGHRA and CDR2 YSYEKL. The CDR3: CTSSQIQPNGQAKIEAFF. Here the CDR3 DNA reads TGCACCAGCAGCCAAATCCAACCTAATGGACAGGCGAAGATTGAAGCTTTCTTT.

The rearrangement links TRBV5-5 to TRBJ1-2; perhaps TRBD1 as D (5 bases). The CDR3 has 13 amino acids. Germline CDR1 and CDR2: SGHKS and YYEKEE (reference sequence). V lost 4 bases and J 8 bases, leaving 15 bases between the germline ends. The CDR3 is CASSLVGVQGYTF. CDR3 coding DNA: TGTGCCAGCAGCCTTGTAGGGGTGCAGGGCTACACCTTC.

This sequence joins TRBV28 and TRBJ1-1; possible D gene TRBD1, 5 bases. The length of the CDR3 is 14 residues. Germline CDR1 MDHEN, CDR2 SYDVKM. Trimming pared 10 bases from V and 2 bases from J, leaving 17 bases between. DNA for the CDR3: TGTGCCACTACACAGGCCAGGTTTAACACTGAAGCTTTCTTT. It specifies CATTQARFNTEAFF.

This clonotype showed up just a few times. Mismatch with germline at one junction end may stem from a read error. As DNA, the CDR3 is TGCGGCGTTAGACAGGGAAATCAGCCCCAGCATTTT. Protein sequence: CGVRQGNQPQHF. The chain is built from TRBV29-1 and TRBJ1-5; TRBD1 aligns across 7 bases. The germline CDR1 and CDR2 sequences are SQVTM and ANQGSEA. The CDR3 length is 12 residues. Full variable domain (missing parts from reference TRBV29-1 and TRBJ1-5): SAVISQKPSRDICQRGTSLTIQCQVDSQVTMMFWYRQQPGQSLTLIATANQGSEATYESGFVIDKFPISRPNLTFSTLTVSNMSPEDSSIYLCGVRQGNQPQHFGDGTRLSIL.

As regards this clonotype: Sequence at one end of the junction differs from germline and may be a read error. The chain has TRBV11-2 and TRBJ2-1; a possible D gene is TRBD2 (5 bases). Germline CDR1 reads SGHAT; CDR2 reads FQNNGV. The CDR3 has 14 residues. The chain's CDR3 is CASSLDPGINDQFF. CDR3 nucleotide sequence: TGTGCCAGCAGCTTAGACCCGGGGATTAATGACCAGTTCTTC.

As to this clonotype: This likely comes from a read error, as the CDR3 has no conserved phenylalanine or tryptophan at its end. The rearrangement joins TRBV11-2 to TRBJ2-5, with D possibly matching TRBD2 (6 bases). The CDR3 is 14 amino acids. Deletions cut 3 bases from V and 9 bases from J, with 17 bases between. Looked up from germline, CDR1 is SGHAT and CDR2 is FQNNGV. The chain's CDR3 is CASSLEGGTRAQYY. In nucleotides, the CDR3 is TGTGCCAGCAGCTTGGAGGGCGGGACGCGGGCCCAGTACTAC.

The V gene is TRBV30, the J gene TRBJ1-1; D unclear. Germline CDR1 GTSNPN, CDR2 SVGIG (reference sequence). The CDR3 has 13 amino acids. Trimming stripped 1 base from V and 8 bases from J, with 14 bases between. The DNA of the CDR3 is TGTGCCTGGAGTGACACATGGGCCGGGGAAGCTTTCTTT. The encoded protein is CAWSDTWAGEAFF.

Comment on this clonotype: The CDR3 carries no conserved terminal phenylalanine or tryptophan, so it likely arises from a read error. The V call is TRBV6-5, the J call TRBJ2-2; 8 bases are shared with TRBD2. Germline trimming cut 8 bases from V and 7 bases from J; bases unmatched to any gene: 6. From germline, CDR1 is MNHEY and CDR2 SVGAGI. The CDR3 spans 13 residues. CDR3 DNA sequence: TGTGCCAGCCGGGAGGGTTCCGTCGGGGAGCTGTTTTCT. Protein product: CASREGSVGELFS.

Concerning this clonotype: This may be a read error, as it is one base from a much larger clone. The V gene is TRBV12-3 or TRBV12-4, the J gene TRBJ1-1; 8 nucleotides match TRBD1. The CDR3 is 13 amino acids. Trimming cost V 10 bases and J 5 bases; bases outside gene matches: 9. The CDR3 coding sequence is TGTGCCAACACGGGGACAGGCTCGACTGAAGCTTTCTTT. It encodes CANTGTGSTEAFF.

In the case of this clonotype: A much larger clone differs by one base, so this may be a read error. V and J are TRBV5-6 and TRBJ1-1; 7 positions match TRBD1. V shed 6 bases and J 8 bases; nucleotides not matched to a gene: 10. Per germline, CDR1 SGHDT and CDR2 YYEEEE. CDR3 length equals 13 residues. For the CDR3, the DNA is TGTGCCAGCAATAGGGGACAGTGGGTCGAAGCTTTCTTT. It specifies CASNRGQWVEAFF. Complete variable domain (other parts from reference TRBV5-6 and TRBJ1-1): DAGVTQSPTHLIKTRGQQVTLRCSPKSGHDTVSWYQQALGQGPQFIFQYYEEEERQRGNFPDRFSGHQFPNYSSELNVNALLLGDSALYLCASNRGQWVEAFFGQGTRLTVV.

Note on this clonotype: Mismatch with germline at one junction end may stem from a read error. The genes are TRBV11-2 and TRBJ2-1; 9 nucleotides line up with TRBD2. The CDR3 has 14 amino acids. Germline CDR1 is SGHAT and CDR2 is FQNNGV. CDR3 protein: CACRLAGVIIEQFF. The CDR3 bases are TGTGCCTGCAGATTAGCGGGAGTAATTATTGAGCAGTTCTTC. The variable domain in full, completed from reference TRBV11-2 and TRBJ2-1, reads EAGVAQSPRYKIIEKRQSVAFWCNPISGHATLYWYQQILGQGPKLLIQFQNNGVVDDSQLPKDRFSAERLKGVDSTLKIQPAKLEDSAVYLCACRLAGVIIEQFFGPGTRLTVL.

About this clonotype itself: A read error is likely, as this CDR3 ends without the conserved phenylalanine or tryptophan. The chain links TRBV12-3 or TRBV12-4 to TRBJ2-3; 7 bases match TRBD2. The CDR3 sequence is 15 residues long. V lost 5 bases to trimming and J lost 4 bases; unmatched junction nucleotides: 9. The CDR3 region is CASSGRAIVSDTQYL. The CDR3 bases are TGTGCCAGCAGTGGGAGGGCCATTGTCTCAGATACGCAGTATCTT.

Comment on this clonotype: A read error may produce the germline difference seen at one junction end. The chain links TRBV5-8 to TRBJ1-1; D remains ambiguous. The CDR3 has 14 residues. CDR1 SGHTS and CDR2 YDEGEE come from the germline V gene. The CDR3 protein is CAGSLVRADTEAFF. CDR3 DNA: TGTGCCGGCAGCTTGGTTCGGGCAGACACTGAAGCTTTCTTT.

This clonotype showed up just a few times. Compared with germline, one end of the junction differs, possibly owing to a read error. V is TRBV6-1 and J is TRBJ1-5; TRBD1 agrees at 8 bases. This CDR3 contains 17 residues. Germline CDR1 and CDR2: MNHNS and SASEGT. The CDR3 DNA reads TGTGCCACCTTGGACAGGGCCGATCCCGGTAGCAGTCAGCCCCAGCATTTT. Translation: CATLDRADPGSSQPQHF.

This chain links TRBV6-1 with TRBJ2-4, with 7 bases identical to TRBD1. This CDR3 contains 15 residues. The junction had 10 bases not matched to a gene; V was cut back by 5 bases and J by 6 bases. Germline-derived CDR1 and CDR2 are MNHNS and SASEGT. CDR3 nucleotides: TGTGCCAGCAGTTACAGGGGTGATGTGGGAAACATTCAGTACTTC. Protein sequence: CASSYRGDVGNIQYF.